This T cell receptor (beta chain) was recorded in a study of shared clonotypes between healthy human individuals. Points from the study as a whole: Against clonotypes common to all four donors, non-shared ones had lower generation probabilities. Compared with memory subsets, naive subsets generally had larger estimated richness.

In regard to this clone: The antigen remains undetermined.

J gave up 2 bases and V 7 bases, and 9 bases lay outside the gene matches. The germline V gene encodes CDR1 SEHNR and CDR2 FQNEAQ (reference sequence). The CDR3 spans 15 residues. The protocol was immunoSEQ multiplex PCR, while the TCRdb copy is restricted to in-frame clones and leaves out a portion. The sample lists 700,000 or so clones, roughly 78% occurring once. A CD45RA-negative memory subset and a CD45RA+ naive subset were separated from the CD4+ cells. The sequenced sample consisted of memory CD4+ T cells sorted from blood. Subset of the sample: CD45RA-negative fraction. The chain joins TRBV7-9 to TRBJ2-7; 9 bases map to TRBD2. This clonotype was obtained from a woman in her thirties in good health. CDR3 bases: TGTGCCAGCATTCGCGCGACTAGCGGTACCTACGAGCAGTACTTC. This translates into CASIRATSGTYEQYF.